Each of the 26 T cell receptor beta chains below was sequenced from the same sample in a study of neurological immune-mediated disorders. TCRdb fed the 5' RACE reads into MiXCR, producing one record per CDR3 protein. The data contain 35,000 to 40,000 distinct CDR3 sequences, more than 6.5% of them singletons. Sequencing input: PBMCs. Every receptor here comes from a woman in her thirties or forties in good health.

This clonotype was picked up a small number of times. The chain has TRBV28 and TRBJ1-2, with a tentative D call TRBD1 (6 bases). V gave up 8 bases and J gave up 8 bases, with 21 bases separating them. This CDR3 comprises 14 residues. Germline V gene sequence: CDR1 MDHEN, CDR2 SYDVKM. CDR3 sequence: CASGGGGGEWGYTF. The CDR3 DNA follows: TGTGCCAGCGGAGGAGGGGGAGGAGAATGGGGCTACACCTTC.

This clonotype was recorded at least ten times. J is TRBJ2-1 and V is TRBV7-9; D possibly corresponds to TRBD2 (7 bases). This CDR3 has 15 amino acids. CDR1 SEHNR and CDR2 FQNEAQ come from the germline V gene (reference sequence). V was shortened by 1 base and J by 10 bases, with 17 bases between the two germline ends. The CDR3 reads CASSLGASGRGEQFF. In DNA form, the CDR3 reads TGTGCCAGCAGCTTAGGGGCTAGCGGAAGGGGGGAGCAGTTCTTC.

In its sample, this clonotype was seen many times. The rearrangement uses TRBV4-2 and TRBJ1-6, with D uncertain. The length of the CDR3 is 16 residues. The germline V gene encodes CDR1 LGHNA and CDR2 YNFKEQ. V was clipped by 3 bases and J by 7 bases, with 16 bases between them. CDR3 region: CASSQGSAIENSPLHF. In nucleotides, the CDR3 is TGTGCCAGCAGCCAGGGGTCTGCCATCGAAAATTCACCCCTCCACTTT.

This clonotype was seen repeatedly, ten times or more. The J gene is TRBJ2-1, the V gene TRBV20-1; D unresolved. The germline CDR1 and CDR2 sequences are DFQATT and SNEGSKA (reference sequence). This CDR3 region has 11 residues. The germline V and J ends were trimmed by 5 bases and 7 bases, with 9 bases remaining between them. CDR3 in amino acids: CSAVRQNEQFF. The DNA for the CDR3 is TGCAGTGCTGTTCGGCAGAATGAGCAGTTCTTC.

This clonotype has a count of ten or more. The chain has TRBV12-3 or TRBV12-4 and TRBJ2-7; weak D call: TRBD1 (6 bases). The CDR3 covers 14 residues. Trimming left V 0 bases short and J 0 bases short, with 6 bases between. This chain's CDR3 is CASSLAGASYEQYV. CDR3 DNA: TGTGCCAGCAGTTTAGCGGGGGCCTCCTACGAGCAGTACGTC.

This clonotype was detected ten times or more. The CDR3 coding sequence is TGTGCCAGCAGCTCGGGACAGTTAACCGGGGAGCTGTTTTTT. Translation: CASSSGQLTGELFF. V gene TRBV6-2 or TRBV6-3 combines with J gene TRBJ2-2; 7 bases align to TRBD1. Germline V CDR1 and CDR2: MNHEY, SVGEGT. The CDR3 is 14 residues long. J gave up 5 bases and V 6 bases, and 6 bases lay outside the gene matches.

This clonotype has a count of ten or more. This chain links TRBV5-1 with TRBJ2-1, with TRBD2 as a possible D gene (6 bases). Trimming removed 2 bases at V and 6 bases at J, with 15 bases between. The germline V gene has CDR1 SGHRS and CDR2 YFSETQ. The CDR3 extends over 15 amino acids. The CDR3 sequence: CASSLKLAPANEQFF. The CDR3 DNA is TGCGCCAGCAGCTTAAAACTAGCCCCGGCCAATGAGCAGTTCTTC.

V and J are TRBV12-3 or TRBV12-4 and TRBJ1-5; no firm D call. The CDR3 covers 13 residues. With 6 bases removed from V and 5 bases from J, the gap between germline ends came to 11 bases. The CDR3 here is CASSPTGDQPQHF. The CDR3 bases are TGTGCCAGCAGCCCCACCGGGGATCAGCCCCAGCATTTT.

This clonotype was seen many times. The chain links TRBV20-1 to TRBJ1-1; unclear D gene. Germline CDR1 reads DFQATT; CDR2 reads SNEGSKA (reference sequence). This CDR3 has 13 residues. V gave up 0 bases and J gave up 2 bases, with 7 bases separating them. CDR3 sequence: CSARDLLNTEAFF. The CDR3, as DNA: TGCAGTGCTAGAGATCTTTTAAACACTGAAGCTTTCTTT.

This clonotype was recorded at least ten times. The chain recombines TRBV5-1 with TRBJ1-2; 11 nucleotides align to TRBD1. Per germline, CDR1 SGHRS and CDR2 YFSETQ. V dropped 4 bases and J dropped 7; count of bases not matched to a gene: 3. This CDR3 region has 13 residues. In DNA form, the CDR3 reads TGCGCCAGCAGCGCGGGACAGGGGGTTGGCTACACCTTC. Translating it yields CASSAGQGVGYTF.

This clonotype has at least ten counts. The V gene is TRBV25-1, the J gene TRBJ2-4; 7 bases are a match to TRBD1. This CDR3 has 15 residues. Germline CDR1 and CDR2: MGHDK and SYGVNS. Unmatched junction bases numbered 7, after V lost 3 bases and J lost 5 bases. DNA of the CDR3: TGTGCCAGCAGTGACCTCTTCGACAGGGAAAACATTCAGTACTTC. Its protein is CASSDLFDRENIQYF.

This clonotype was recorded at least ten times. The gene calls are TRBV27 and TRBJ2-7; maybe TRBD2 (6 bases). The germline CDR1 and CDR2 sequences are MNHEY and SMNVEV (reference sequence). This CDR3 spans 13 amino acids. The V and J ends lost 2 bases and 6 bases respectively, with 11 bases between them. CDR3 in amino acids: CASSLVAVSEQYV. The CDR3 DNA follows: TGTGCCAGCAGTTTAGTAGCGGTGAGCGAGCAGTACGTC.

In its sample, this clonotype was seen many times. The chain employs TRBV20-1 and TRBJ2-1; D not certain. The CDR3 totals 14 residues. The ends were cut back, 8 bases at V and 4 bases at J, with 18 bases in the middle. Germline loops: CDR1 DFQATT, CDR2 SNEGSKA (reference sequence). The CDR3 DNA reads TGCAGTCCCATGTTTCCGGCAACTTACAATGAGCAGTTCTTC. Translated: CSPMFPATYNEQFF.

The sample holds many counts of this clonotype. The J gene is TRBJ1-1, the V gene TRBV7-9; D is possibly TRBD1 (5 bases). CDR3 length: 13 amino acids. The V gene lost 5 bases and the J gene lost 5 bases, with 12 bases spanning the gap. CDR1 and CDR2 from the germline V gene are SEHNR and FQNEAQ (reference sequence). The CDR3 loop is CASSPQGGTEAFF. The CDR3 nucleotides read TGTGCCAGCAGCCCCCAGGGCGGGACTGAAGCTTTCTTT.

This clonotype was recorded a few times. DNA of the CDR3: TGCGCCAGCAAGGTAGGGGGCCCGAGCGGGGACCAGTACTTC. The encoded protein is CASKVGGPSGDQYF. The V gene is TRBV5-1, the J gene TRBJ2-5, with D tentatively TRBD1 or TRBD2 (7 bases each). This CDR3 has 14 amino acids. Per the germline V gene, CDR1 is SGHRS and CDR2 is YFSETQ. Trimming removed 6 bases at V and 10 bases at J, with 22 bases between.

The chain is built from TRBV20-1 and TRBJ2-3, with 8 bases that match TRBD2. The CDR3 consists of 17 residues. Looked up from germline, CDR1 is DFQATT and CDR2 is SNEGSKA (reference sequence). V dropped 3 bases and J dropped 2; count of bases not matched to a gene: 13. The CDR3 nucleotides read TGCAGTGCTAGTGCGGGACTAGGGAAGGTGAACACAGATACGCAGTATTTT. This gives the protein CSASAGLGKVNTDTQYF.

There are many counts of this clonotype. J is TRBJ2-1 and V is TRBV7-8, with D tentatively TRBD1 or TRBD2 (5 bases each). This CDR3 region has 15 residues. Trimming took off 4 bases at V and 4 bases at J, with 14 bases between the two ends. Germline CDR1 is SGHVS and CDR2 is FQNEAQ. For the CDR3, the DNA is TGTGCCAGCAGCTCCCGGGACGGGTTGTACAATGAGCAGTTCTTC. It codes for CASSSRDGLYNEQFF. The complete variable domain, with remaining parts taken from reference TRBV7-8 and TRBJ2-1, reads GAGVSQSPRYKVAKRGQDVALRCDPISGHVSLFWYQQALGQGPEFLTYFQNEAQLDKSGLPSDRFFAERPEGSVSTLKIQRTQQEDSAVYLCASSSRDGLYNEQFFGPGTRLTVL.

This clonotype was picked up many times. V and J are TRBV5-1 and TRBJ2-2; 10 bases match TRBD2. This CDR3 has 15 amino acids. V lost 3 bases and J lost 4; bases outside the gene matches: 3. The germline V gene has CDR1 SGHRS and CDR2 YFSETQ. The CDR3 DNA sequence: TGCGCCAGCAGCTCCTCTAGCGGGGGCACCGGGGAGCTGTTTTTT. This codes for CASSSSSGGTGELFF.

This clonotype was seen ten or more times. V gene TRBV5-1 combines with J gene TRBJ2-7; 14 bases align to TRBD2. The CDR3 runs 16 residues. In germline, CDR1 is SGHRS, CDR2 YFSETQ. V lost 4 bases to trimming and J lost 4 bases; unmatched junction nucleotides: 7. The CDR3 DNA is TGCGCCAGCAGCCCGGGCGGGACTAGCGGGGGTTACGAGCAGTACGTC. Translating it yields CASSPGGTSGGYEQYV.

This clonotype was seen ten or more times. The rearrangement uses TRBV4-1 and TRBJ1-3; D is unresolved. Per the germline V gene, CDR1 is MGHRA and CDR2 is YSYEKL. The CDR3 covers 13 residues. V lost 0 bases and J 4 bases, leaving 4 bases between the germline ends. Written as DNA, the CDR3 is TGCGCCAGCAGCCAAGATACCGGAAACACCATATATTTT. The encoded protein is CASSQDTGNTIYF.

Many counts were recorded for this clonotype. CDR3 in DNA: TGCAGCGTTGACTCAACTATGAACACTGAAGCTTTCTTT. It yields the protein CSVDSTMNTEAFF. V gene TRBV29-1 combines with J gene TRBJ1-1; D gene ambiguous. This CDR3 comprises 13 residues. Germline values: CDR1 SQVTM, CDR2 ANQGSEA. V was cut by 3 bases and J by 0 bases, with 8 bases left in between.

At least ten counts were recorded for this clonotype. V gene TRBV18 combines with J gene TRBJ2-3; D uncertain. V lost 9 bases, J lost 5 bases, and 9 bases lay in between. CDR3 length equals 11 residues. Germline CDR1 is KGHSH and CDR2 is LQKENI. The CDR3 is CASSDKDTQYF. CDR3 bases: TGTGCCAGTTCCGATAAAGATACGCAGTATTTT.

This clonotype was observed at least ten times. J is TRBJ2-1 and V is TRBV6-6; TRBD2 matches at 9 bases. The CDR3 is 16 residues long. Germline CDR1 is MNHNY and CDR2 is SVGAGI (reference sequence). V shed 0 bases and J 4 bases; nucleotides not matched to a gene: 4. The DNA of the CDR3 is TGTGCCAGCAGTTACTCACTAGCGGGTGTTTACAATGAGCAGTTCTTC. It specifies CASSYSLAGVYNEQFF.

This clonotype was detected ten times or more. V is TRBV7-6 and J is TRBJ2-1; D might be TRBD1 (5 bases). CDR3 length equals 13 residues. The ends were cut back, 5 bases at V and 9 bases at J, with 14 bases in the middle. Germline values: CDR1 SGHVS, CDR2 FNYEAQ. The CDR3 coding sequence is TGTGCCAGCAGCCAGGGCCCCATTACTGAGCAGTTCTTC. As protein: CASSQGPITEQFF. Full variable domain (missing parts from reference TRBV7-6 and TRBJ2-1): GAGVSQSPRYKVTKRGQDVALRCDPISGHVSLYWYRQALGQGPEFLTYFNYEAQQDKSGLPNDRFSAERPEGSISTLTIQRTEQRDSAMYRCASSQGPITEQFFGPGTRLTVL.

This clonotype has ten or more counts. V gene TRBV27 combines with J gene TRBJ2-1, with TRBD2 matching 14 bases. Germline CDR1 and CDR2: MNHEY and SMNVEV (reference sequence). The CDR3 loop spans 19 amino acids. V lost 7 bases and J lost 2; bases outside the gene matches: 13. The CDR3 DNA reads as TGTGCCAGCAAACCCAAAGGGACTAGCGGGAGTGGGACCTACAATGAGCAGTTCTTC. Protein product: CASKPKGTSGSGTYNEQFF.

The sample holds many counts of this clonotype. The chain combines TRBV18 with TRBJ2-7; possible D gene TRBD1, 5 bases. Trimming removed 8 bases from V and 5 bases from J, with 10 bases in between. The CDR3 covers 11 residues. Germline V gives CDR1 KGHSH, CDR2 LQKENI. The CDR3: CASTDSHEQYF. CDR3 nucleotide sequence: TGTGCCAGCACTGACAGCCACGAGCAGTACTTC.